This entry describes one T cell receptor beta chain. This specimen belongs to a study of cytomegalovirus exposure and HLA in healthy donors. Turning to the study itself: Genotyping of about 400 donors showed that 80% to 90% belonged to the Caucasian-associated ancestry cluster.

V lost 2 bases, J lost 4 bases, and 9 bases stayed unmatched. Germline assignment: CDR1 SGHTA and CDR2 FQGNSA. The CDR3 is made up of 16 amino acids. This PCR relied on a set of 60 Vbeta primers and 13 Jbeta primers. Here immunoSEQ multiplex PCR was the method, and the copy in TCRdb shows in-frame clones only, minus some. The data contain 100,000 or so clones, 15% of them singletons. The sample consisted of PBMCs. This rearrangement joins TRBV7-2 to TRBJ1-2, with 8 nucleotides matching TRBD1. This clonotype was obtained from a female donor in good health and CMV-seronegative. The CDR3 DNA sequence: TGTGCCAGCAGCTTATTCCCCCGGGACAGGATCTATGGCTACACCTTC. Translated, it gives CASSLFPRDRIYGYTF.